A single T cell receptor beta chain is shown here with its context. As yet, its antigen is unknown. The PCR employed 60 Vbeta primers together with 13 Jbeta primers. Repertoires were generated with immunoSEQ multiplex PCR, while TCRdb's copy carries only in-frame clones and drops some. The repertoire has approximately 150,000 clones, approximately 77% of them found once; the top ten carry roughly 7.4%. This specimen comes from a study of cytomegalovirus exposure and HLA in healthy donors. General study results and limits: An analysis done earlier found most TCR beta V segments productive about 90% or about 30% of the time.

The source is a male donor in good health and CMV-seropositive. Sequenced sample: PBMCs.

The CDR3 DNA reads TGTGCCAGCAGCTTTTGGGAGAGTTCTTCGCGCGAGCAGTACTTC. This translates into CASSFWESSSREQYF. V usage is TRBV7-2 and J usage is TRBJ2-7, with TRBD2 as a possible D gene (5 bases). This CDR3 has 15 residues. V shed 3 bases and J shed 6 bases, with 18 bases lying between them. CDR1 and CDR2 from the germline V gene are SGHTA and FQGNSA.